A single sample is the source of the 2 T cell receptor beta chains below, sequenced in a study of patients and donors after allogeneic stem cell transplantation. Using its own MiXCR run on the RT-PCR reads, TCRdb lists one record per CDR3 protein. The sample includes 150,000 to 200,000 distinct CDR3 sequences, nearly 25% of them seen just once. Specimen: blood, either unsorted or a sorted T cell fraction (not recorded which). All receptors derive from a human donor who was either an allogeneic HSCT recipient or a stem cell or donor lymphocyte infusion donor (not recorded which). It is not recorded whose cells these are; they may come from a transplant donor.

The V gene is TRBV3-1, the J gene TRBJ2-7; D is uncertain. The CDR3 covers 12 residues. Germline CDR1 is LGHDT and CDR2 is YNNKEL (reference sequence). V shed 4 bases and J shed 2 bases, with 6 bases lying between them. CDR3: CASSLIAYEQYF. The CDR3 DNA follows: TGTGCCAGCAGCCTAATCGCCTACGAGCAGTACTTC.

The chain joins TRBV5-6 to TRBJ1-2, with TRBD1 as a possible D gene (6 bases). CDR1 SGHDT and CDR2 YYEEEE come from the germline V gene. The CDR3 sequence is 17 residues long. Between the trimmed V and J ends, which lost 0 bases and 4 bases, there was a span of 19 bases. The CDR3 bases are TGTGCCAGCAGCTTGGTACATGTGCAGGGGAGCTCCTATGGCTACACCTTC. Protein: CASSLVHVQGSSYGYTF.